This entry is about one TCR beta chain. Its specificity is unknown. The record originates from a study of STAT3 mutations in large granular lymphocyte leukemia. Study in general: Roughly half of the longitudinally sequenced T-LGLL patients carried detectable canonical activating STAT3 mutations.

Study-level points and caveats: Differing intervals and regimens complicate linking therapy response to clone burden. A small but highly pathogenic clone may have been missed. At least one immunodominant TCR beta clonotype appeared in every T-cell large granular lymphocyte leukemia patient.

The germline V and J ends were trimmed by 8 bases and 8 bases, with 18 bases remaining between them. Per germline, CDR1 LNHDA and CDR2 SQIVND (reference sequence). The length of the CDR3 is 13 residues. Only in-frame clones appear in the TCRdb table, and some are missing; sequencing was by immunoSEQ multiplex PCR. The sample lists 5,500 to 7,500 clones; about 32% were seen once. The V call is TRBV19, the J call TRBJ1-2; D is ambiguous. Specimen: peripheral blood mononuclear cells. The receptor was derived from a woman aged 40 to 49 with T-cell large granular lymphocyte leukemia. Some clones in this sample may be carry-over from other donors' samples. CDR3 loop: CASAIATSGGYTF. The CDR3 nucleotides are TGTGCCAGTGCTATCGCGACTTCGGGGGGCTACACCTTC. Complete variable domain (other parts from reference TRBV19 and TRBJ1-2): DGGITQSPKYLFRKEGQNVTLSCEQNLNHDAMYWYRQDPGQGLRLIYYSQIVNDFQKGDIAEGYSVSREKKESFPLTVTSAQKNPTAFYLCASAIATSGGYTFGSGTRLTVV.